The 30 T cell receptor beta chains presented below share a single source sample, sequenced in a study of cytomegalovirus exposure and HLA in healthy donors (dated by TCRdb to about 2017). Library prep was done by the immunoSEQ multiplex PCR assay. For the multiplex PCR, a mixture combining 60 forward primers for TCR Vbeta segments and 13 reverse primers for TCR Jbeta segments was used. Entries here come from immuneACCESS through TCRdb and include only in-frame sequences with V and J called. Some clones fail to appear in such tables; in the studies checked, an unresolved V gene covers under half of the shortfall, and the cause of the remainder is unknown. The sample has 100,000 or so clones on record, roughly 74% of them singletons. Of the sample, approximately 2.1% falls within the top ten clones. Specimen: PBMCs. These TCRs come from a woman aged 40 to 50 in good health and CMV-seronegative.

The chain recombines TRBV19 with TRBJ2-5; 8 bases agree with TRBD1. This CDR3 has 15 residues. The J segment lost 0 bases and the V segment lost 5 bases, leaving 5 bases of the junction unmatched. The germline V gene encodes CDR1 LNHDA and CDR2 SQIVND (reference sequence). The CDR3: CASSVRQGHQETQYF. The DNA for the CDR3 is TGTGCCAGTAGTGTCCGACAGGGGCACCAAGAGACCCAGTACTTC.

J is TRBJ2-5 and V is TRBV14, with TRBD1 matching over 8 bases. Germline lookup yields CDR1 SGHDN and CDR2 FVKESK. The CDR3 loop spans 18 amino acids. Losses at the gene ends were 1 base for V and 0 bases for J; bases not matched to a gene: 10. The CDR3 spells CASSQASRTGTYQETQYF. The CDR3 nucleotides are TGTGCCAGCAGCCAAGCGTCTAGGACAGGGACCTACCAAGAGACCCAGTACTTC.

V usage is TRBV7-2 and J usage is TRBJ2-2; D might be TRBD2 (6 bases). Per germline, CDR1 SGHTA and CDR2 FQGNSA. This CDR3 has 13 residues. Trimming removed 2 bases at V and 7 bases at J, with 8 bases between. This chain's CDR3 is CASSLPGGGELFF. Written as DNA, the CDR3 is TGTGCCAGCAGCTTACCCGGGGGCGGGGAGCTGTTTTTT.

This clone was observed once. The chain has TRBV7-2 and TRBJ2-3, with 11 bases that match TRBD2. Germline values: CDR1 SGHTA, CDR2 FQGNSA. This CDR3 comprises 16 residues. The V and J ends lost 5 bases and 2 bases, in that order; junction bases with no gene match: 6. The CDR3 coding sequence is TGTGCCAGCAGCAGAACTAGCGGGGGAGACACAGATACGCAGTATTTT. Translated, it gives CASSRTSGGDTDTQYF.

This clone was observed a handful of times. J is TRBJ1-2 and V is TRBV5-4; no reliable D call. This CDR3 has 15 amino acids. V lost 3 bases to trimming and J lost 1 base, with 13 bases between them. Germline assignment: CDR1 SGHNT and CDR2 YYREEE (reference sequence). CDR3: CASSSRTDYNYGYTF. For the CDR3, the DNA is TGTGCCAGCAGCTCCCGGACCGACTATAACTATGGCTACACCTTC.

The chain carries TRBV5-1 and TRBJ2-7, with 7 nucleotides matching TRBD1. Losses at the gene ends were 3 bases for V and 1 base for J; bases not matched to a gene: 4. Germline lookup yields CDR1 SGHRS and CDR2 YFSETQ. This CDR3 contains 14 residues. CDR3 in amino acids: CASSSTGSSYEQYF. The CDR3 DNA follows: TGCGCCAGCAGCTCGACAGGGTCTTCCTACGAGCAGTACTTC. Supplemented by reference TRBV5-1 and TRBJ2-7, the full variable domain reads KAGVTQTPRYLIKTRGQQVTLSCSPISGHRSVSWYQQTPGQGLQFLFEYFSETQRNKGNFPGRFSGRQFSNSRSEMNVSTLELGDSALYLCASSSTGSSYEQYFGPGTRLTVT.

V is TRBV28 and J is TRBJ1-2; TRBD1 matches at 9 bases. Germline V gene data show CDR1 as MDHEN and CDR2 as SYDVKM. Trimming cost V 9 bases and J 4 bases; bases outside gene matches: 12. The CDR3 loop spans 15 amino acids. This chain's CDR3 is CASTSTGQGRYGYTF. In DNA form, the CDR3 reads TGTGCCAGTACCTCAACGGGACAGGGACGCTATGGCTACACCTTC.

The chain has TRBV28 and TRBJ2-5; D might be TRBD1 (5 bases). V was cut by 9 bases and J by 2 bases, with 10 bases left in between. CDR1 MDHEN and CDR2 SYDVKM come from the germline V gene. This CDR3 has 12 amino acids. CDR3 in DNA: TGTGCCAGGCCCCCAGGGCAAGAGACCCAGTACTTC. Protein product: CARPPGQETQYF.

This chain links TRBV28 with TRBJ2-7; 9 positions match TRBD1. Germline-derived CDR1 and CDR2 are MDHEN and SYDVKM. The junction had 1 base not matched to a gene; V was cut back by 2 bases and J by 11 bases. The CDR3 has 11 residues. CDR3 bases: TGTGCCAGCAGTTTAGGGACAGGGAAGTACTTC. Protein product: CASSLGTGKYF.

V gene TRBV5-6 combines with J gene TRBJ2-7; 9 bases line up with TRBD1. J was trimmed by 7 bases and V by 0 bases; bases with no gene match: 2. The CDR3 runs to 13 residues. The germline V gene has CDR1 SGHDT and CDR2 YYEEEE. CDR3: CASSLDRGQEQYF. The CDR3 DNA sequence: TGTGCCAGCAGCTTGGACAGGGGGCAAGAGCAGTACTTC. Looking up the rest from reference TRBV5-6 and TRBJ2-7 gives the full variable domain: DAGVTQSPTHLIKTRGQQVTLRCSPKSGHDTVSWYQQALGQGPQFIFQYYEEEERQRGNFPDRFSGHQFPNYSSELNVNALLLGDSALYLCASSLDRGQEQYFGPGTRLTVT.

This clone was seen only once. The chain is built from TRBV18 and TRBJ2-1, with TRBD2 matching over 12 bases. Per the germline V gene, CDR1 is KGHSH and CDR2 is LQKENI. V was clipped by 3 bases and J by 8 bases; unmatched bases: 5. The CDR3 has 15 amino acids. CDR3 bases: TGTGCCAGCTCACCGCTAGCGGGGGGGCCCTATGAGCAGTTCTTC. Its protein is CASSPLAGGPYEQFF.

J is TRBJ1-4 and V is TRBV4-2; D ambiguous. The CDR3 consists of 16 residues. Germline-derived CDR1 and CDR2 are LGHNA and YNFKEQ. With 4 bases removed from V and 0 bases from J, the gap between germline ends came to 12 bases. CDR3 in DNA: TGTGCCAGCAGCCGGGCGAGTGTTGCAACTAATGAAAAACTGTTTTTT. Translation gives CASSRASVATNEKLFF.

The chain is built from TRBV2 and TRBJ1-4; D not resolved. CDR1 and CDR2 from the germline V gene are SNHLY and FYNNEI. The CDR3 length is 17 residues. Trimming removed 0 bases at V and 8 bases at J, with 19 bases between. The CDR3 DNA reads TGTGCCAGCAGTGAAGCTAGAGGGTACCCCTGGGAAGAAAAACTGTTTTTT. Its protein product is CASSEARGYPWEEKLFF.

The gene calls are TRBV5-6 and TRBJ2-3; perhaps TRBD2 as D (6 bases). V was pared by 2 bases and J by 2 bases, with 15 bases between. Germline loops: CDR1 SGHDT, CDR2 YYEEEE. This CDR3 contains 16 residues. The CDR3 nucleotides are TGTGCCAGCAGCTTTCAGGGACTCCGAATCACAGATACGCAGTATTTT. It specifies CASSFQGLRITDTQYF.

A single count supports this clone. The CDR3 sequence: CASSISGGALETQYF. The CDR3 DNA sequence: TGTGCCAGTAGTATTAGCGGGGGGGCTCTCGAGACCCAGTACTTC. The chain employs TRBV19 and TRBJ2-5; TRBD2 matches 11 bases. Losses at the gene ends were 3 bases for V and 5 bases for J; bases not matched to a gene: 5. Germline CDR1 is LNHDA and CDR2 is SQIVND (reference sequence). The CDR3 covers 15 residues. The variable domain in full, with the rest retrieved from reference TRBV19 and TRBJ2-5, is DGGITQSPKYLFRKEGQNVTLSCEQNLNHDAMYWYRQDPGQGLRLIYYSQIVNDFQKGDIAEGYSVSREKKESFPLTVTSAQKNPTAFYLCASSISGGALETQYFGPGTRLLVL.

The genes are TRBV30 and TRBJ2-2, with D unresolved. Germline V gene data show CDR1 as GTSNPN and CDR2 as SVGIG (reference sequence). This CDR3 has 14 amino acids. The V end was cut by 0 bases, the J end by 3 bases, with 8 bases between. CDR3 nucleotide sequence: TGTGCCTGGAGTGTGGTTCGGGACACCGGGGAGCTGTTTTTT. Amino acids: CAWSVVRDTGELFF.

The CDR3 nucleotides read TGTGCCAGCAGCCCCCCCGGGGGGACCACCGGGGAGCTGTTTTTT. This codes for CASSPPGGTTGELFF. The rearrangement uses TRBV9 and TRBJ2-2, with TRBD2 identical over 7 bases. V lost 4 bases to trimming and J lost 4 bases; unmatched junction nucleotides: 7. The CDR3 has 15 amino acids. The germline V gene encodes CDR1 SGDLS and CDR2 YYNGEE. Drawing the rest from reference TRBV9 and TRBJ2-2, the complete variable domain is DSGVTQTPKHLITATGQRVTLRCSPRSGDLSVYWYQQSLDQGLQFLIQYYNGEERAKGNILERFSAQQFPDLHSELNLSSLELGDSALYFCASSPPGGTTGELFFGEGSRLTVL.

The V and J genes are TRBV5-1 and TRBJ2-1, with TRBD2 identical over 10 bases. Trimming removed 4 bases from V and 3 bases from J; junction bases left unmatched: 7. From germline, CDR1 is SGHRS and CDR2 YFSETQ. The CDR3 runs to 16 residues. In DNA form, the CDR3 reads TGCGCCAGCAGCCCATTAAGCGGGGGGGTCTACAATGAGCAGTTCTTC. Translated, it gives CASSPLSGGVYNEQFF.

CDR3 DNA: TGTGCCAGCAGTGGACTAGCGTCCTACGAGCAGTACTTC. Amino acids: CASSGLASYEQYF. The chain joins TRBV5-5 to TRBJ2-7, with 9 nucleotides matching TRBD2. CDR3 length: 13 amino acids. Germline loops: CDR1 SGHKS, CDR2 YYEKEE (reference sequence). The V and J ends lost 5 bases and 1 base, in that order; junction bases with no gene match: 1.

V gene TRBV2 combines with J gene TRBJ2-5; D is ambiguous. This CDR3 is built from 10 residues. Germline CDR1 SNHLY, CDR2 FYNNEI. The V end was cut by 7 bases, the J end by 5 bases, with 5 bases between. CDR3 nucleotide sequence: TGTGCCAGCATCAGGGAGACCCAGTACTTC. Translation gives CASIRETQYF.

The CDR3 here is CASRSAGLLSLYGYTF. The CDR3, as DNA: TGTGCCAGTAGATCTGCCGGTCTCCTCTCCCTCTATGGCTACACCTTC. This chain uses TRBV19 with TRBJ1-2; no clear D gene. This CDR3 spans 16 amino acids. Germline CDR1 and CDR2: LNHDA and SQIVND (reference sequence). Deletions cut 6 bases from V and 4 bases from J, with 21 bases between.

This rearrangement joins TRBV6-1 to TRBJ1-1; weak D call: TRBD1 (5 bases). This CDR3 comprises 14 residues. Germline V lookup: CDR1 MNHNS, CDR2 SASEGT. The V end was cut by 4 bases, the J end by 5 bases, with 14 bases between. The CDR3 DNA is TGTGCCAGCAGTGTGACGGGGGGTCGTACTGAAGCTTTCTTT. Translated, it gives CASSVTGGRTEAFF.

The J gene is TRBJ2-5, the V gene TRBV5-4; TRBD2 aligns across 9 bases. V was pared by 7 bases and J by 4 bases, with 14 bases of the junction left unmatched. The CDR3 sequence is 16 residues long. CDR1 SGHNT and CDR2 YYREEE come from the germline V gene (reference sequence). In DNA, the CDR3 is TGTGCCAGCGGATTAGAGTCGGCGGGGGGGCGAGAGACCCAGTACTTC. It specifies CASGLESAGGRETQYF.

The chain has TRBV5-1 and TRBJ2-5, with D perhaps TRBD2 (5 bases). The end of the DNA aligns better with TRBJ2-7, so the J call may be wrong. Germline CDR1 SGHRS, CDR2 YFSETQ. This CDR3 region has 13 residues. The CDR3 reads CASSLAGTYEQYF. The CDR3 nucleotides read TGCGCCAGCAGCTTGGCGGGAACTTACGAGCAGTACTTC.

V usage is TRBV6-5 and J usage is TRBJ1-6, with D perhaps TRBD1 (5 bases). V was cut by 8 bases and J by 9 bases, with 17 bases left in between. The CDR3 length is 14 residues. From germline, CDR1 is MNHEY and CDR2 SVGAGI. This CDR3 reads CASHRLARGSPLHF. Written as DNA, the CDR3 is TGTGCCAGCCACCGGCTGGCTAGGGGTTCACCCCTCCACTTT.

V and J are TRBV27 and TRBJ2-7, with D unclear. The CDR3 sequence is 11 residues long. V lost 5 bases and J 3 bases, leaving 5 bases between the germline ends. The V gene's germline CDR1 is MNHEY and CDR2 SMNVEV (reference sequence). In nucleotides, the CDR3 is TGTGCCAGCAGTAACTACTACGAGCAGTACTTC. It is translated as CASSNYYEQYF.

The J gene is TRBJ1-2, the V gene TRBV4-2, with 7 bases lining up with TRBD1. Per the germline V gene, CDR1 is LGHNA and CDR2 is YNFKEQ. The CDR3 loop spans 15 amino acids. J was trimmed by 3 bases and V by 1 base; bases with no gene match: 5. The CDR3 protein is CASSQGAGGDYGYTF. The CDR3 DNA sequence: TGTGCCAGCAGCCAAGGGGCAGGGGGTGACTATGGCTACACCTTC.

This chain joins TRBV28 and TRBJ2-7, with 7 bases identical to TRBD2. CDR3 length: 13 residues. CDR1 is MDHEN, CDR2 SYDVKM, per germline. The J segment lost 3 bases and the V segment lost 3 bases, leaving 2 bases of the junction unmatched. For the CDR3, the DNA is TGTGCCAGCAGTTTCGGGAGGAACTACGAGCAGTACTTC. It codes for CASSFGRNYEQYF. The full variable domain, with the rest looked up from reference TRBV28 and TRBJ2-7, is DVKVTQSSRYLVKRTGEKVFLECVQDMDHENMFWYRQDPGLGLRLIYFSYDVKMKEKGDIPEGYSVSREKKERFSLILESASTNQTSMYLCASSFGRNYEQYFGPGTRLTVT.

This clone came up a few times. The rearrangement uses TRBV6-5 and TRBJ2-5; tentatively, D is TRBD1 (5 bases). The V and J ends lost 2 bases and 1 base respectively, with 14 bases between them. The CDR3 has 16 residues. Germline V gives CDR1 MNHEY, CDR2 SVGAGI. DNA of the CDR3: TGTGCCAGCAGTTACACCAGGGTTGCGGCCCAAGAGACCCAGTACTTC. This sequence encodes CASSYTRVAAQETQYF.

The genes are TRBV30 and TRBJ2-7; 9 bases match TRBD1. V shed 1 base and J 5 bases; nucleotides not matched to a gene: 3. Per the germline V gene, CDR1 is GTSNPN and CDR2 is SVGIG (reference sequence). The CDR3 covers 13 residues. The DNA of the CDR3 is TGTGCCTGGAGTGGGACAGGGGACCACGAGCAGTACTTC. Residues: CAWSGTGDHEQYF. Filled out from reference TRBV30 and TRBJ2-7, the complete variable domain reads SQTIHQWPATLVQPVGSPLSLECTVEGTSNPNLYWYRQAAGRGLQLLFYSVGIGQISSEVPQNLSASRPQDRQFILSSKKLLLSDSGFYLCAWSGTGDHEQYFGPGTRLTVT.